The rows below give T cell receptor beta chains drawn from one sample of a study of shared clonotypes between healthy human individuals. Clones were sequenced by immunoSEQ multiplex PCR, and TCRdb holds only the in-frame ones, with some missing. The repertoire consists of approximately 980,000 clones, with approximately 80% occurring once and the leading ten covering about 1.5%. Sequenced material: memory CD4+ T cells sorted from blood. Source of these receptors: a man between 18 and 29 years old in good health. Each CDR3 is given with its conserved first and last residue. Fields, in order: D gene, J gene, V gene, clone size, CDR3 DNA, CDR3 protein. A D gene is named only where the DNA matches it firmly. The size of a clone is reported for some rows only, either as once, few or many, or as a class for expanded clones.

d_call: TRBD1; j_call: TRBJ1-2; v_call: TRBV27; clone_size: .; cdr3_nt: TGTGCCAGCACCGTGACAGGGGGGAGCGGCTACACCTTC; cdr3_aa: CASTVTGGSGYTF
d_call: .; j_call: TRBJ2-1; v_call: TRBV5-1; clone_size: .; cdr3_nt: TGCGCCAGCAGCGCGGGACAGACAGGTGAGCAGTTCTTC; cdr3_aa: CASSAGQTGEQFF
d_call: .; j_call: TRBJ2-1; v_call: TRBV5-1; clone_size: few; cdr3_nt: TGCGCCAGCAGCTTCTCTTCCTCCTACAATGAGCAGTTCTTC; cdr3_aa: CASSFSSSYNEQFF
d_call: .; j_call: TRBJ1-5; v_call: TRBV28; clone_size: .; cdr3_nt: TGTGCCAGCAGTACTGGGAGCCAGCCCCAGCATTTT; cdr3_aa: CASSTGSQPQHF
d_call: TRBD1; j_call: TRBJ1-1; v_call: TRBV5-1; clone_size: .; cdr3_nt: TGCGCCAGCAGCCCTGGACAGGTACCATTGAACACTGAAGCTTTCTTT; cdr3_aa: CASSPGQVPLNTEAFF
d_call: .; j_call: TRBJ2-3; v_call: TRBV7-9; clone_size: few; cdr3_nt: TGTGCCAGCAGCCCAAACACAGATACGCAGTATTTT; cdr3_aa: CASSPNTDTQYF
d_call: TRBD1; j_call: TRBJ1-1; v_call: TRBV2; clone_size: once; cdr3_nt: TGTGCCAGCAGTTCGCAACGGACAGGGATGAACACTGAAGCTTTCTTT; cdr3_aa: CASSSQRTGMNTEAFF
d_call: .; j_call: TRBJ1-2; v_call: TRBV6-6; clone_size: .; cdr3_nt: TGTGCCAGCAGTTACTCGGGTCAGGGGTACTATGGCTACACCTTC; cdr3_aa: CASSYSGQGYYGYTF
d_call: TRBD2; j_call: TRBJ2-7; v_call: TRBV4-1; clone_size: .; cdr3_nt: TGCGCCAGCAGCCAAGATAGCGCGGGACTAGCGGGAGACGAGCAGTACTTC; cdr3_aa: CASSQDSAGLAGDEQYF
d_call: .; j_call: TRBJ1-4; v_call: TRBV15; clone_size: once; cdr3_nt: TGTGCCACCAGCAGAGATGTAGGAGAGGGAAAACTGTTTTTT; cdr3_aa: CATSRDVGEGKLFF
d_call: .; j_call: TRBJ1-3; v_call: TRBV10-3; clone_size: .; cdr3_nt: TGTGCCATCAGTGAGGGGGGGACTGGAAACACCATATATTTT; cdr3_aa: CAISEGGTGNTIYF
d_call: .; j_call: TRBJ2-7; v_call: TRBV7-2; clone_size: .; cdr3_nt: TGTGCCAGCAGCCTCACCGGGACCCCCATTGAGCAGTACTTC; cdr3_aa: CASSLTGTPIEQYF
d_call: TRBD1; j_call: TRBJ1-1; v_call: TRBV5-5; clone_size: many; cdr3_nt: TGTGCCAGCAGCTCGGGAGCAGGGGGTGATAAGACTGAAGCTTTCTTT; cdr3_aa: CASSSGAGGDKTEAFF
d_call: .; j_call: TRBJ1-5; v_call: TRBV6-1; clone_size: .; cdr3_nt: TGTGCCAGCAGTGAAAGGCCTAACAATCAGCCCCAGCATTTT; cdr3_aa: CASSERPNNQPQHF
d_call: .; j_call: TRBJ2-5; v_call: TRBV11-2; clone_size: .; cdr3_nt: TGTGCCAGCAGCTTGGGAGAGAAAGAGACCCAGTACTTC; cdr3_aa: CASSLGEKETQYF
d_call: TRBD1; j_call: TRBJ1-2; v_call: TRBV18; clone_size: .; cdr3_nt: TGTGCCAGCTCACCAGGGACAGACTATGGCTACACCTTC; cdr3_aa: CASSPGTDYGYTF
d_call: .; j_call: TRBJ2-6; v_call: TRBV27; clone_size: once; cdr3_nt: TGTGCCAGCAGTTTAGTAAGGGCTGGGGCCAACGTCCTGACTTTC; cdr3_aa: CASSLVRAGANVLTF
d_call: TRBD1; j_call: TRBJ1-3; v_call: TRBV6-5; clone_size: .; cdr3_nt: TGTGCCAGCGACCGGGACAGTCGAAACACCATATATTTT; cdr3_aa: CASDRDSRNTIYF
d_call: .; j_call: TRBJ1-2; v_call: TRBV7-3; clone_size: .; cdr3_nt: TGTGCCAGCAGCCAGCAGGGAGTTGGCTACACCTTC; cdr3_aa: CASSQQGVGYTF
d_call: TRBD2; j_call: TRBJ2-3; v_call: TRBV10-3; clone_size: .; cdr3_nt: TGTGCCATCAGAGGGGGACTAGCGGGAGTTGATACGCAGTATTTT; cdr3_aa: CAIRGGLAGVDTQYF
d_call: .; j_call: TRBJ2-7; v_call: TRBV7-6; clone_size: .; cdr3_nt: TGTGCCAGCAGCCCAGGTGCCTACGAGCAGTACTTC; cdr3_aa: CASSPGAYEQYF
d_call: .; j_call: TRBJ2-5; v_call: TRBV6-4; clone_size: .; cdr3_nt: TGTGCCAGCAGTGACTCGGGGAGGGGGGCGAGGCAAGAGACCCAGTACTTC; cdr3_aa: CASSDSGRGARQETQYF
d_call: .; j_call: TRBJ2-2; v_call: TRBV5-1; clone_size: .; cdr3_nt: TGCGCCAGCAGCTTTGGCAGGGTAAACGGGGAGCTGTTTTTT; cdr3_aa: CASSFGRVNGELFF
d_call: .; j_call: TRBJ2-7; v_call: TRBV5-5; clone_size: once; cdr3_nt: TGTGCCAGCAGCTTGGCGGTGGAGCCGCACTACGAGCAGTACTTC; cdr3_aa: CASSLAVEPHYEQYF
d_call: TRBD2; j_call: TRBJ2-3; v_call: TRBV10-3; clone_size: .; cdr3_nt: TGTGCCATCAGTGGCTCTAGCGGGGTGGCCACAGATACGCAGTATTTT; cdr3_aa: CAISGSSGVATDTQYF
d_call: .; j_call: TRBJ1-2; v_call: TRBV28; clone_size: .; cdr3_nt: TGTGCCAGCAGTTCGTTGGGCTACACCTTC; cdr3_aa: CASSSLGYTF
d_call: TRBD1; j_call: TRBJ2-2; v_call: TRBV27; clone_size: .; cdr3_nt: TGTGCCAGCCAAAAGGACCGGGACAGGGTATTTAGCGGGGAGCTGTTTTTT; cdr3_aa: CASQKDRDRVFSGELFF
d_call: TRBD1; j_call: TRBJ1-4; v_call: TRBV10-3; clone_size: .; cdr3_nt: TGTGCCAGCTCCGACAGGGGAGGGGTTGATGAAAAACTGTTTTTT; cdr3_aa: CASSDRGGVDEKLFF
d_call: TRBD1; j_call: TRBJ1-6; v_call: TRBV2; clone_size: .; cdr3_nt: TGTGCCAGCGGCGGGACAGTCAATTCACCCCTCCACTTT; cdr3_aa: CASGGTVNSPLHF
d_call: .; j_call: TRBJ1-6; v_call: TRBV6-1; clone_size: few; cdr3_nt: TGTGCCAGCCGCCAGGATTATAATTCACCCCTCCACTTT; cdr3_aa: CASRQDYNSPLHF
d_call: .; j_call: TRBJ1-5; v_call: TRBV4-1; clone_size: .; cdr3_nt: TGCGCCAGCAGCCAGGGCACAGGGAATCAGCCCCAGCATTTT; cdr3_aa: CASSQGTGNQPQHF
d_call: TRBD1; j_call: TRBJ2-5; v_call: TRBV11-2; clone_size: .; cdr3_nt: TGTGCCAGCAGCTTGGGACAGGGTGGGTCCGGGGAGACCCAGTACTTC; cdr3_aa: CASSLGQGGSGETQYF
d_call: TRBD2; j_call: TRBJ2-5; v_call: TRBV19; clone_size: .; cdr3_nt: TGTGCCAGTAGTTCACTAGCGGGGGCCGGATCCCAGTACTTC; cdr3_aa: CASSSLAGAGSQYF
d_call: TRBD2; j_call: TRBJ2-7; v_call: TRBV18; clone_size: .; cdr3_nt: TGTGCCAGCTCACCACAACTAGCGGGAGGGGCCTACGAGCAGTACTTC; cdr3_aa: CASSPQLAGGAYEQYF
d_call: .; j_call: TRBJ1-5; v_call: TRBV4-3; clone_size: .; cdr3_nt: TGCGCCAGCAGCCAAGAACAAGGGTTTCAGCCCCAGCATTTT; cdr3_aa: CASSQEQGFQPQHF
d_call: TRBD1; j_call: TRBJ1-4; v_call: TRBV29-1; clone_size: .; cdr3_nt: TGCAGCGGAGCGACAGGGAGGCGGGAAAAACTGTTTTTT; cdr3_aa: CSGATGRREKLFF
d_call: .; j_call: TRBJ2-1; v_call: TRBV18; clone_size: .; cdr3_nt: TGTGCCAGCTCACCACCGGGGCAGTTCAATGAGCAGTTCTTC; cdr3_aa: CASSPPGQFNEQFF
d_call: .; j_call: TRBJ2-3; v_call: TRBV5-4; clone_size: once; cdr3_nt: TGTGCCAGCAGGAGGGATTTCCTTAGCACAGATACGCAGTATTTT; cdr3_aa: CASRRDFLSTDTQYF
d_call: .; j_call: TRBJ2-5; v_call: TRBV18; clone_size: .; cdr3_nt: TGTGCCAGCTCACCGGGGCCCCAAGAGACCCAGTACTTC; cdr3_aa: CASSPGPQETQYF
d_call: TRBD1; j_call: TRBJ2-7; v_call: TRBV27; clone_size: .; cdr3_nt: TGTGCCAGCAGTTACCAGGGGGACACCTACGAGCAGTACTTC; cdr3_aa: CASSYQGDTYEQYF
d_call: .; j_call: TRBJ2-5; v_call: TRBV7-7; clone_size: once; cdr3_nt: TGTGCTAGCAGCTTAGATTGGGAGGAGGGAGCAAGGACCCAGTACTTC; cdr3_aa: CASSLDWEEGARTQYF
d_call: .; j_call: TRBJ1-6; v_call: TRBV7-9; clone_size: .; cdr3_nt: TGTGCCAGCAGCTTCGAAGGGTCACCCCTCCACTTT; cdr3_aa: CASSFEGSPLHF
d_call: TRBD2; j_call: TRBJ2-7; v_call: TRBV15; clone_size: .; cdr3_nt: TGTGCCACCAGCAGCGCCCTTAGCGGGACAATCTACGAGCAGTACTTC; cdr3_aa: CATSSALSGTIYEQYF
d_call: .; j_call: TRBJ2-2; v_call: TRBV29-1; clone_size: once; cdr3_nt: TGCAGCGCCACCAAAAGGGAGTCTCCCGGGGAGCTGTTTTTT; cdr3_aa: CSATKRESPGELFF
d_call: TRBD1; j_call: TRBJ1-2; v_call: TRBV15; clone_size: .; cdr3_nt: TGTGCCACCAGCAGAGAAAAACCGGGACAGGGATCGGATGACTACACCTTC; cdr3_aa: CATSREKPGQGSDDYTF
d_call: .; j_call: TRBJ2-7; v_call: TRBV7-9; clone_size: .; cdr3_nt: TGTGCCAGCAGTTTACAACAAAGTAACGAGCAGTACTTC; cdr3_aa: CASSLQQSNEQYF
d_call: .; j_call: TRBJ1-4; v_call: TRBV28; clone_size: few; cdr3_nt: TGTGCCAGCAGTACTACAGGGAAGACAGTGGGGAAACTGTTTTTT; cdr3_aa: CASSTTGKTVGKLFF
d_call: .; j_call: TRBJ2-2; v_call: TRBV19; clone_size: .; cdr3_nt: TGTGCCAGTAGTATAGGGTTTGGTGGGGCCACCGGGGAGCTGTTTTTT; cdr3_aa: CASSIGFGGATGELFF
d_call: TRBD1; j_call: TRBJ2-1; v_call: TRBV6-6; clone_size: .; cdr3_nt: TGTGCCAGCAGTTACCCCGGACAGGGCCGAAATGAGCAGTTCTTC; cdr3_aa: CASSYPGQGRNEQFF
d_call: .; j_call: TRBJ1-2; v_call: TRBV14; clone_size: .; cdr3_nt: TGTGCCAGCAGCCGTTTCGGGGGGCGTACCGGCGGCTACACCTTC; cdr3_aa: CASSRFGGRTGGYTF
d_call: .; j_call: TRBJ2-5; v_call: TRBV14; clone_size: .; cdr3_nt: TGTGCCAGCAGCCAAGACGAAAAACAGGGTATCCAAGAGACCCAGTACTTC; cdr3_aa: CASSQDEKQGIQETQYF
d_call: TRBD1; j_call: TRBJ2-1; v_call: TRBV9; clone_size: .; cdr3_nt: TGTGCCAGCAGCCCCGAGGGGGGACAGGGGGCTTGGGATGAGCAGTTCTTC; cdr3_aa: CASSPEGGQGAWDEQFF
d_call: .; j_call: TRBJ1-5; v_call: TRBV10-3; clone_size: .; cdr3_nt: TGTGCCATAGGCGACAGGACGAATCAGCCCCAGCATTTT; cdr3_aa: CAIGDRTNQPQHF
d_call: TRBD1; j_call: TRBJ2-2; v_call: TRBV7-9; clone_size: .; cdr3_nt: TGTGCCAGCAGCTTAGCTTTACAGGGGGCGGGGAACACCGGGGAGCTGTTTTTT; cdr3_aa: CASSLALQGAGNTGELFF
d_call: TRBD2; j_call: TRBJ2-3; v_call: TRBV7-9; clone_size: .; cdr3_nt: TGTGCCAGCAGCTTAGGGCTAGCGGGAGGGCCCGCAGATACGCAGTATTTT; cdr3_aa: CASSLGLAGGPADTQYF
d_call: TRBD2; j_call: TRBJ2-7; v_call: TRBV5-6; clone_size: .; cdr3_nt: TGTGCCAGCAGCTTGTGGACACCCAGGATAGCGGGAGGGCCTCGCGAGCAGTACTTC; cdr3_aa: CASSLWTPRIAGGPREQYF
d_call: .; j_call: TRBJ1-6; v_call: TRBV4-1; clone_size: .; cdr3_nt: TGCGCCAGCAGCCAAGAGACGGGGGGACGCAATTCACCCCTCCACTTT; cdr3_aa: CASSQETGGRNSPLHF
d_call: TRBD2; j_call: TRBJ2-5; v_call: TRBV4-3; clone_size: few; cdr3_nt: TGCGCCAGCAGCCAAGATGGGGGGGGTTCAGGAGAGACCCAGTACTTC; cdr3_aa: CASSQDGGGSGETQYF
d_call: .; j_call: TRBJ1-6; v_call: TRBV5-4; clone_size: .; cdr3_nt: TGTGCCAGCAGCTCCGTTGGACGGCCCAATTCACCCCTCCACTTT; cdr3_aa: CASSSVGRPNSPLHF
d_call: TRBD1; j_call: TRBJ2-5; v_call: TRBV10-3; clone_size: .; cdr3_nt: TGTGCCATCAGCACAGGACAGGGTGCAGAGACCCAGTACTTC; cdr3_aa: CAISTGQGAETQYF